This passage covers 10 T cell receptor beta chains from one sample sequenced in a study of T cell changes during pregnancy in multiple sclerosis. The data were produced by immunoSEQ multiplex PCR, yet TCRdb's version contains in-frame clones alone and is incomplete. This table holds approximately 52,000 clones, 85% to 95% found once. The sample consisted of CD4+ T cells from peripheral blood mononuclear cells, taken in the third trimester of pregnancy. These receptors all come from a female donor with multiple sclerosis, enrolled in a pregnancy study.

The chain is built from TRBV7-6 and TRBJ2-7, with D possibly TRBD2 on 6 matching bases. The CDR3 has 15 residues. V gave up 1 base and J gave up 4 bases, with 14 bases separating them. Germline V gene lookup returns CDR1 SGHVS and CDR2 FNYEAQ. CDR3 bases: TGTGCCAGCAGCTTAGACCCGGGGGTAGGTTACGAGCAGTACTTC. Amino acid sequence: CASSLDPGVGYEQYF.

The J gene is TRBJ2-7, the V gene TRBV10-2; maybe TRBD1 (6 bases). CDR1 WSHSY and CDR2 SAAADI come from the germline V gene. This CDR3 is built from 16 residues. Trimming left V 2 bases short and J 3 bases short, with 17 bases between. The CDR3 DNA reads as TGCGCCAGCAGTGAGCCCCTAGGGGGAGCCGACTACGAGCAGTACTTC. It codes for CASSEPLGGADYEQYF.

The J gene is TRBJ2-3, the V gene TRBV9; D uncertain. From germline, CDR1 is SGDLS and CDR2 YYNGEE. The CDR3 is 13 residues long. The V and J ends lost 2 bases and 0 bases respectively, with 4 bases between them. CDR3 region: CASSVSSTDTQYF. As DNA, the CDR3 is TGTGCCAGCAGCGTGAGTAGCACAGATACGCAGTATTTT.

This chain joins TRBV19 and TRBJ1-1; D gene ambiguous. Germline-derived CDR1 and CDR2 are LNHDA and SQIVND (reference sequence). The V end was cut by 3 bases, the J end by 1 base, with 15 bases between. The CDR3 is 16 residues long. The CDR3 region has the DNA TGTGCCAGTAGTATTCTTCTCCCTCCAGGGAACACTGAAGCTTTCTTT. It encodes CASSILLPPGNTEAFF. The complete variable domain, with remaining parts taken from reference TRBV19 and TRBJ1-1, reads DGGITQSPKYLFRKEGQNVTLSCEQNLNHDAMYWYRQDPGQGLRLIYYSQIVNDFQKGDIAEGYSVSREKKESFPLTVTSAQKNPTAFYLCASSILLPPGNTEAFFGQGTRLTVV.

CDR3 residues: CASSEGSGLGYEQYF. CDR3 nucleotides: TGTGCCAGCAGCGAGGGGAGCGGGCTAGGCTACGAGCAGTACTTC. J is TRBJ2-7 and V is TRBV7-3, with D possibly matching TRBD2 (6 bases). The germline gives CDR1 SGHTA, CDR2 FQGTGA. The CDR3 has 15 amino acids. With 5 bases removed from V and 3 bases from J, the gap between germline ends came to 17 bases.

J is TRBJ2-1 and V is TRBV4-1, with a weak D call TRBD2 (5 bases). The V gene lost 4 bases and the J gene lost 5 bases, with 6 bases spanning the gap. This CDR3 comprises 12 residues. Germline values: CDR1 MGHRA, CDR2 YSYEKL. CDR3 in DNA: TGCGCCAGCAGCCCGCGGGACAATGAGCAGTTCTTC. It codes for CASSPRDNEQFF.

The chain joins TRBV5-1 to TRBJ2-1, with D possibly matching TRBD1 (6 bases). Deletions cut 3 bases from V and 0 bases from J, with 10 bases between. CDR1 is SGHRS and CDR2 is YFSETQ in the germline V gene. The CDR3 is 15 amino acids. The CDR3 DNA follows: TGCGCCAGCAGCTCGGACAGACGCTCCTACAATGAGCAGTTCTTC. This codes for CASSSDRRSYNEQFF.

The gene calls are TRBV7-8 and TRBJ1-5; D ambiguous. CDR3 length equals 16 residues. Germline V CDR1 and CDR2: SGHVS, FQNEAQ. V dropped 5 bases and J dropped 3 bases, with 17 bases sitting between them. The CDR3 coding sequence is TGTGCCAGCAGCCCAACGATCAGGAAAGTCAATCAGCCCCAGCATTTT. This translates into CASSPTIRKVNQPQHF.

The CDR3 bases are TGTGCCAGCAGCTCGGGACAGGAGGGTGGTGGCTACACCTTC. Translating it yields CASSSGQEGGGYTF. The chain links TRBV7-6 to TRBJ1-2, with TRBD1 matching over 8 bases. This CDR3 contains 14 residues. Trimming cost V 4 bases and J 7 bases; bases outside gene matches: 8. Germline assignment: CDR1 SGHVS and CDR2 FNYEAQ.

This clone was picked up one time. The CDR3 reads CASRAGLGTYEQYF. The DNA for the CDR3 is TGTGCCAGCAGAGCGGGACTAGGGACCTACGAGCAGTACTTC. This chain joins TRBV6-1 and TRBJ2-7, with TRBD2 matching 8 bases. Germline V CDR1 and CDR2: MNHNS, SASEGT. CDR3 length: 14 residues. V trimming: 6 bases; J trimming: 2 bases; junction bases outside the gene matches: 6.